This TCR beta chain was profiled in a study of OX40 agonist ivuxolimab in advanced cancers. Study findings and constraints: Relative to CD4+ cells, CD8+ T cells on average had more expanded clones.

This clone appeared once. Its antigen is as yet unknown. Per germline, CDR1 SQVTM and CDR2 ANQGSEA. The CDR3 spans 12 residues. Trimming stripped 6 bases from V and 6 bases from J, with 12 bases between. Assay: immunoSEQ multiplex PCR; the TCRdb copy retains only in-frame clones and omits some. Among about 120,000 clones listed, approximately 90% were seen once. The chain joins TRBV29-1 to TRBJ2-1; the D is unclear. The starting material was CD4+ or CD8+ T cells sorted from blood, obtained in a trial of the OX40 agonist ivuxolimab. This sequence originates from an adult with an advanced solid tumor such as melanoma, head and neck, liver or kidney cancer. CDR3 sequence reads: CSVTEGLNEQFF. CDR3 bases: TGCAGCGTGACGGAAGGTCTCAATGAGCAGTTCTTC.